This TCR beta chain was identified during a study of T cell responses to AZD1222 COVID-19 vaccine. Assay: immunoSEQ multiplex PCR; the TCRdb copy retains only in-frame clones and omits some. The sample consists of 200,000 or so clones, more than 75% of them appearing once. This TCR came from an adult in good health. The specimen was peripheral blood, collected on day 0 of MenACWY control vaccination.

CDR3 nucleotides: TGTGCCAGCAGCCCACAGGGGAACACTGAAGCTTTCTTT. Amino acids: CASSPQGNTEAFF. V is TRBV7-9 and J is TRBJ1-1; TRBD1 is a possible D gene (6 bases). Trimming shortened V by 5 bases and J by 1 base, and 8 bases separated the two germline ends. Germline V lookup: CDR1 SEHNR, CDR2 FQNEAQ (reference sequence). CDR3 length: 13 residues.